The 2 T cell receptor beta chains given below trace back to one sample, sequenced in a study of T cell clonotyping in hematopoietic cell transplantation. Specified time point: recipient sample about 28 days before transplant, after cytoreduction. The data were produced by immunoSEQ multiplex PCR, yet TCRdb's version contains in-frame clones alone and is incomplete. The table lists 46,000 or so clones, over 75% of them singletons. The sample was peripheral blood mononuclear cells, taken before stem cell transplant. The source of these receptors is a man aged 60 to 75 with biphenotypic leukemia. Some clones in this sample may be carry-over from other donors' samples.

J is TRBJ1-1 and V is TRBV30; tentative D call: TRBD1 (6 bases). The CDR3 is 13 amino acids. The V and J ends lost 8 bases and 0 bases respectively, with 13 bases between them. Germline values: CDR1 GTSNPN, CDR2 SVGIG (reference sequence). As DNA, the CDR3 is TGTGCCATGCGTGCAGGGGTGAACACTGAAGCTTTCTTT. This codes for CAMRAGVNTEAFF.

The V call is TRBV7-2, the J call TRBJ2-7, with D possibly matching TRBD2 (5 bases). Germline V gene lookup returns CDR1 SGHTA and CDR2 FQGNSA. The CDR3 has 13 residues. Trimming removed 3 bases at V and 7 bases at J, with 13 bases between. The CDR3, as DNA: TGTGCCAGCAGCTTCAACCCCCCGGGAGAGCAGTACTTC. Protein sequence: CASSFNPPGEQYF.